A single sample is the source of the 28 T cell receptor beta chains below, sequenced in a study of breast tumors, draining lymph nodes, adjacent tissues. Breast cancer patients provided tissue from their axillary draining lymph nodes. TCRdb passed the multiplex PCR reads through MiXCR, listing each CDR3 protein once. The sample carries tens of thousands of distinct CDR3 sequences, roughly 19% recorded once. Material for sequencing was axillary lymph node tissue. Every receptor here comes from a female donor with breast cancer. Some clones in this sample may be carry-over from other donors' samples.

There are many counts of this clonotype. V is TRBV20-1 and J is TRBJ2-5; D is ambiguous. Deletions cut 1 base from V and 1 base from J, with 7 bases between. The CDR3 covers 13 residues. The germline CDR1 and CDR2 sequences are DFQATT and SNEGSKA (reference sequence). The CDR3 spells CSARGATQETQYF. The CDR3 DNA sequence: TGCAGTGCTAGAGGCGCCACCCAAGAGACCCAGTACTTC.

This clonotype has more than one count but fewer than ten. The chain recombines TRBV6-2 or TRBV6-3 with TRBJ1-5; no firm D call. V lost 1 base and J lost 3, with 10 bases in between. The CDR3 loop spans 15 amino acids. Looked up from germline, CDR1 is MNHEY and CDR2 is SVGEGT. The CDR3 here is CASSYLGVNNQPQHF. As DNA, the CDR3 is TGTGCCAGCAGTTACTTGGGCGTCAACAATCAGCCCCAGCATTTT.

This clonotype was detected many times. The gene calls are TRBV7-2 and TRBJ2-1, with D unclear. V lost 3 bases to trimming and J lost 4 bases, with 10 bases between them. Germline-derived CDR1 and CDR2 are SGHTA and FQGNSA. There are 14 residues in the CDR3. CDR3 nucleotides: TGTGCCAGCAGCTTGTCCCCGGTTTACAATGAGCAGTTCTTC. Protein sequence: CASSLSPVYNEQFF.

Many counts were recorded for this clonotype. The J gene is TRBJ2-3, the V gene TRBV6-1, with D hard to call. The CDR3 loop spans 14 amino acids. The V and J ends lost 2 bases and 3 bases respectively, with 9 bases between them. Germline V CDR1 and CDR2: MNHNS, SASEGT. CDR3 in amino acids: CASSELGATDTQYF. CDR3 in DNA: TGTGCCAGCAGTGAACTAGGAGCAACAGATACGCAGTATTTT.

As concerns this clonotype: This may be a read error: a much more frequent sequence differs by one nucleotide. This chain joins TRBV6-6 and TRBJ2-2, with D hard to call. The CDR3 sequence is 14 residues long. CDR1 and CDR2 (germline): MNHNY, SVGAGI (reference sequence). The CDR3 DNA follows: TGTGCCAGCGGGTGGGCACCAAACATCGGGGAGCTGTTTTTT. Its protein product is CASGWAPNIGELFF.

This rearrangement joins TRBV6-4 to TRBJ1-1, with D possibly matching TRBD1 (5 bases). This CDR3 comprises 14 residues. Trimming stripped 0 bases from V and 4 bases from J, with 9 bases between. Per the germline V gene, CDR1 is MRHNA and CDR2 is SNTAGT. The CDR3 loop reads CASSDSPGGTEAFF. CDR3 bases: TGTGCCAGCAGTGACTCTCCCGGGGGCACTGAAGCTTTCTTT.

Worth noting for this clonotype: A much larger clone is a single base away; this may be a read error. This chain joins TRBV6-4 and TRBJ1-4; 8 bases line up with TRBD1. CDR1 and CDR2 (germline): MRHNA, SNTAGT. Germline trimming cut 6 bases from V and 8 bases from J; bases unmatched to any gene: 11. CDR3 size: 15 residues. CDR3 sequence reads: CASRTLYRGYEKLFF. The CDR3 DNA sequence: TGTGCCAGCAGAACTCTCTACAGGGGGTACGAAAAACTGTTTTTT.

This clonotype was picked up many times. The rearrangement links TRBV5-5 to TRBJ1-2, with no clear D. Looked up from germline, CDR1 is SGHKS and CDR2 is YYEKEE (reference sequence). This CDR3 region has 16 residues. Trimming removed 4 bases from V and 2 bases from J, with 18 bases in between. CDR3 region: CASSEDIGRTNYGYTF. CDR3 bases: TGTGCCAGCAGCGAAGACATAGGGCGGACGAACTATGGCTACACCTTC.

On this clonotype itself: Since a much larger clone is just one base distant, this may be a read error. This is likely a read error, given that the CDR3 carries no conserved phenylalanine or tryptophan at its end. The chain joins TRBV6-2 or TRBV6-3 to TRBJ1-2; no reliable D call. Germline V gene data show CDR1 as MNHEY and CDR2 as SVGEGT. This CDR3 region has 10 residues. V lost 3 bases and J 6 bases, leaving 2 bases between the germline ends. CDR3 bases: TGTGCCAGCAGTTATCATGGCTACACCCTC. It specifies CASSYHGYTL.

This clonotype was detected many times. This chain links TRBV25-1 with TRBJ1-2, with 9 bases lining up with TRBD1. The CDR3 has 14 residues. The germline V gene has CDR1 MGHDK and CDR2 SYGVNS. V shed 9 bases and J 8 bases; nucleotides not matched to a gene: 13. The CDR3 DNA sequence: TGTGCCAGTTCATCTCGAACAGGGGGCTGGGGCTACACCTTC. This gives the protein CASSSRTGGWGYTF.

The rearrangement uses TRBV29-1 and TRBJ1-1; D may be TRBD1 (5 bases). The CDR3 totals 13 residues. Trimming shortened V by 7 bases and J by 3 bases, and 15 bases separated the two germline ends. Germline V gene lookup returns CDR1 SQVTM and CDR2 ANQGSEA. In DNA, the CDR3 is TGCAGCGCAACCAGGGATGGGGACACTGAAGCTTTCTTT. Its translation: CSATRDGDTEAFF.

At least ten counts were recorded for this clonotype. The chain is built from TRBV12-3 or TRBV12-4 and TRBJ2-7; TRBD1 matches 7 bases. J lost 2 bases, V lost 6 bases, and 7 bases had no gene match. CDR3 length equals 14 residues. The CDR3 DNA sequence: TGTGCCAGCAGGACCGGGACAGACCCCTACGAGCAGTACTTC. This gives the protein CASRTGTDPYEQYF.

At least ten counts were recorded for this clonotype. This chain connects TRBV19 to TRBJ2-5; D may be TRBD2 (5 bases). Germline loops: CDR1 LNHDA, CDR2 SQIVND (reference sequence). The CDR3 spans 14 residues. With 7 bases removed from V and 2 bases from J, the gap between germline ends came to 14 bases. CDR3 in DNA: TGTGCCAGTACTCCGAGAGGGAGTCAAGAGACCCAGTACTTC. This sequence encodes CASTPRGSQETQYF.

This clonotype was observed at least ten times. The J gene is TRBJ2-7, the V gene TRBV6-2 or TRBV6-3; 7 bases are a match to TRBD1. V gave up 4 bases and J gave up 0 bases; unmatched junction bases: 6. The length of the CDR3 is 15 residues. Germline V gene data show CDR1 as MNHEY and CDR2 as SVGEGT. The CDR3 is CASSLRGTVSYEQYF. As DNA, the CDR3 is TGTGCCAGCAGTTTAAGGGGGACAGTCTCCTACGAGCAGTACTTC.

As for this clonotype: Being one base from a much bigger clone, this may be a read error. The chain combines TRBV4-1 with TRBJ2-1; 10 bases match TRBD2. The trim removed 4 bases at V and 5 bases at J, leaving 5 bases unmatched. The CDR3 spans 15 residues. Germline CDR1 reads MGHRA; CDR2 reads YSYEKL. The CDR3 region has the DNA TGCGCCAGCAGCCGAGCTAGCGGGAGTAACAATGAGCAGTTCTTC. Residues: CASSRASGSNNEQFF.

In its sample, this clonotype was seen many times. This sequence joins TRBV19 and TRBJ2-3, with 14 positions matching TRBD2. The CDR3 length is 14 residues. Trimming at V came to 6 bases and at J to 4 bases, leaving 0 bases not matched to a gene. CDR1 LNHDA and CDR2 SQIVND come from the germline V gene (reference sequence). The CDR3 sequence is CASRTSGRADTQYF. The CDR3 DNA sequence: TGTGCCAGTAGGACTAGCGGGAGGGCAGATACGCAGTATTTT.

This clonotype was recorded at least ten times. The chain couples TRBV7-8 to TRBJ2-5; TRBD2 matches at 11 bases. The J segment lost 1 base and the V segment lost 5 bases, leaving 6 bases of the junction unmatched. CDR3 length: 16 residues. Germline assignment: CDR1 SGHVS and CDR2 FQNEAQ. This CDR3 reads CASSRQGLAVQETQYF. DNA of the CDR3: TGTGCCAGCAGCCGACAGGGACTAGCGGTCCAAGAGACCCAGTACTTC. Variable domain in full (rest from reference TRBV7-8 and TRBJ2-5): GAGVSQSPRYKVAKRGQDVALRCDPISGHVSLFWYQQALGQGPEFLTYFQNEAQLDKSGLPSDRFFAERPEGSVSTLKIQRTQQEDSAVYLCASSRQGLAVQETQYFGPGTRLLVL.

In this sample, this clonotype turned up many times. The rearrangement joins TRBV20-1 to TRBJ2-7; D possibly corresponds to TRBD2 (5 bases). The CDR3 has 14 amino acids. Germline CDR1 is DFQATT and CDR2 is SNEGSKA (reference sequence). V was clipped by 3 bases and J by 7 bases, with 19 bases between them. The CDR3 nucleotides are TGCAGTGCTAGCCGGCAGACCGGAACGGGAGAGCAGTACTTC. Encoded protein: CSASRQTGTGEQYF.

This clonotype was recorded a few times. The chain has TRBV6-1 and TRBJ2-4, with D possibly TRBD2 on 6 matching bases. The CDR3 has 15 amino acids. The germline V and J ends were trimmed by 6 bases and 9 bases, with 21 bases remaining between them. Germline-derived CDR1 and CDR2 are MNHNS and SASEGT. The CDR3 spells CASRKRETRVVIQYF. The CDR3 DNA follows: TGTGCCAGCAGAAAGCGCGAGACTAGAGTAGTCATTCAGTACTTC.

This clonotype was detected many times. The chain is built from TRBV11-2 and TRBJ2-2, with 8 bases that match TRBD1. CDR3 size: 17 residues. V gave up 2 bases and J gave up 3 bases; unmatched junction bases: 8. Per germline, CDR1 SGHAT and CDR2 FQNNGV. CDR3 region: CASSLNGRGLDTGELFF. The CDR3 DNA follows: TGTGCCAGCAGCTTAAACGGCAGGGGGCTCGACACCGGGGAGCTGTTTTTT.

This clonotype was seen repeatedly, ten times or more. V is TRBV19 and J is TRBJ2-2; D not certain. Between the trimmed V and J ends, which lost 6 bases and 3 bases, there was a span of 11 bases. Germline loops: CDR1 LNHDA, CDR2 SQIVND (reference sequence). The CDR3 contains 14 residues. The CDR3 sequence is CASRGPGYTGELFF. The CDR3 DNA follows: TGTGCCAGTAGAGGACCCGGTTACACCGGGGAGCTGTTTTTT.

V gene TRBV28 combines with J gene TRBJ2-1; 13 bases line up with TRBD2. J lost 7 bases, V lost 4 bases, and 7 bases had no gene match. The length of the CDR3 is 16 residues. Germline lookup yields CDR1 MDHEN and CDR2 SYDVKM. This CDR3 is CASSSAGLAGKNEQFF. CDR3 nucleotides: TGTGCCAGCAGTTCCGCGGGACTAGCGGGAAAGAATGAGCAGTTCTTC.

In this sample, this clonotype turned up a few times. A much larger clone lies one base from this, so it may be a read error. CDR3 nucleotides: TGTGCCAGCAGCCTCGGTGACCACCAGCCCCAGCATTTT. This gives the protein CASSLGDHQPQHF. This rearrangement joins TRBV7-8 to TRBJ1-5, with D unclear. With 5 bases removed from V and 7 bases from J, the gap between germline ends came to 12 bases. The CDR3 has 13 amino acids. Germline CDR1 reads SGHVS; CDR2 reads FQNEAQ.

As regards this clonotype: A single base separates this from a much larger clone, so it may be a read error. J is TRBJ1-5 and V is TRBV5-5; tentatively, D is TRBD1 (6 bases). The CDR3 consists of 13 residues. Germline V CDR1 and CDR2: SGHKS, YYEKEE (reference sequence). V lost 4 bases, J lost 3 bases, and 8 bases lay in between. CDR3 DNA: TGTGCCAGCAGCGGGGGCAACAATCAGCCCCAGCATTTT. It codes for CASSGGNNQPQHF.

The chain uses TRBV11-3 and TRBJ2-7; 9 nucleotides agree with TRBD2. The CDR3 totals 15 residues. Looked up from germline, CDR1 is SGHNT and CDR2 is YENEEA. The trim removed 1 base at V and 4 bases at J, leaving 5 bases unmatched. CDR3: CASSLGGRAQYEQYF. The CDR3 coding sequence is TGTGCCAGCAGCTTAGGCGGGAGGGCCCAATACGAGCAGTACTTC.

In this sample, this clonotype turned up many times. The CDR3 DNA follows: TGTGCCAGCAGCTTGGCCTATCAACTCCGGGACAGGGGAACCTACGAGCAGTACTTC. Its translation is CASSLAYQLRDRGTYEQYF. The chain links TRBV5-8 to TRBJ2-7; 10 positions agree with TRBD1. Germline trimming cut 0 bases from V and 2 bases from J; bases unmatched to any gene: 14. This CDR3 contains 19 residues. Germline V gene sequence: CDR1 SGHTS, CDR2 YDEGEE.

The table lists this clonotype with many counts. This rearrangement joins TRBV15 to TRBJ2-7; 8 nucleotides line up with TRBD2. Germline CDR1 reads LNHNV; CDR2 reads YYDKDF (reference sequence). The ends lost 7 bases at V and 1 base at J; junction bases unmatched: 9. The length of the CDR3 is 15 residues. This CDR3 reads CATTPSAGGSYEQYF. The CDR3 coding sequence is TGTGCCACCACCCCCAGTGCGGGGGGTTCCTACGAGCAGTACTTC.

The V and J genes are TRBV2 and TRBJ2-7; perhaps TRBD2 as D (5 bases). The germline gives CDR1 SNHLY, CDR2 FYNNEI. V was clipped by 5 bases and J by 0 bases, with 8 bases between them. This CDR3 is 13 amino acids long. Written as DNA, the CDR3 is TGTGCCAGCAGTCCTCGGGACTCCTACGAGCAGTACTTC. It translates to CASSPRDSYEQYF.